These 4 T cell receptor beta chains came from one sample sequenced in a study of human T cells and chemical hapten exposure. MiXCR, applied by TCRdb to the RACE reads, yields one record per CDR3 protein. The sample includes approximately 87,000 distinct CDR3 sequences, 9.5% to 12% of them seen just once. The sample's time point: patch test 2, 6 weeks after DPC sensitization. As to treatment: therapeutic diphenylcyclopropenone sensitization with weekly scalp DPC. The sample was whole blood, taken in connection with sensitization to the hapten diphenylcyclopropenone (DPC). The origin of the receptors is a woman aged 40 to 55 with alopecia areata. Some clones in this sample may be carry-over from other donors' samples.

In its sample, this clonotype was seen many times. The V call is TRBV6-2 or TRBV6-3, the J call TRBJ2-1, with 10 bases identical to TRBD2. CDR3 size: 16 residues. Germline V gene data show CDR1 as MNHEY and CDR2 as SVGEGT. V shed 2 bases, J shed 4 bases, and the junction held 5 bases outside the gene matches. Here the CDR3 DNA reads TGTGCCAGCAGTTACGAGTCGACTAGCGGGTACAATGAGCAGTTCTTC. It translates to CASSYESTSGYNEQFF.

This clonotype was counted ten times or more. The chain uses TRBV20-1 and TRBJ2-1; 14 bases align to TRBD2. The V gene's germline CDR1 is DFQATT and CDR2 SNEGSKA (reference sequence). Trimming cost V 6 bases and J 7 bases; bases outside gene matches: 11. The CDR3 is made up of 16 amino acids. The CDR3 DNA follows: TGCAGTGCGCACCCCGGGACTAGCGGGAGTGGAAATGAGCAGTTCTTC. Translating gives CSAHPGTSGSGNEQFF.

V and J are TRBV29-1 and TRBJ2-7; tentative D call: TRBD1 (5 bases). Germline V gene lookup returns CDR1 SQVTM and CDR2 ANQGSEA. The CDR3 covers 12 residues. Trimming removed 4 bases at V and 0 bases at J, with 7 bases between. In nucleotides, the CDR3 is TGCAGCGTTGTGGGGCACTCCTACGAGCAGTACTTC. This translates into CSVVGHSYEQYF.

The chain is built from TRBV7-2 and TRBJ2-4; D unresolved. V was cut by 5 bases and J by 7 bases, with 15 bases left in between. The CDR3 has 14 amino acids. Germline assignment: CDR1 SGHTA and CDR2 FQGNSA. The CDR3 is CASSPVVSPNIQYF. As DNA, the CDR3 is TGTGCCAGCAGCCCTGTGGTCAGTCCGAACATTCAGTACTTC.